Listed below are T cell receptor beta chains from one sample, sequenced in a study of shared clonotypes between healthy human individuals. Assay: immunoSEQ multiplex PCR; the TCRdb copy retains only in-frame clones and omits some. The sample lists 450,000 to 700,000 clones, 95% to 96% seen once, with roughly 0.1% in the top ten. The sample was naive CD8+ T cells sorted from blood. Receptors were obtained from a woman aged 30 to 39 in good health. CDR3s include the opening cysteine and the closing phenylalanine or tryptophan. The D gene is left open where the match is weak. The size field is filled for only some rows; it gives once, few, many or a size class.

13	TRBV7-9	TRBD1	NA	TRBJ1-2	CASSYGQGNGYTF	TGTGCCAGCAGCTATGGACAGGGGAATGGCTACACCTTC
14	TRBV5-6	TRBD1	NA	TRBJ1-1	CASSAPDRATEAFF	TGTGCCAGCAGCGCGCCAGACAGGGCGACTGAAGCTTTCTTT
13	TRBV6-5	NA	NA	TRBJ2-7	CASSYSASGEQYF	TGTGCCAGCAGTTACTCAGCCAGCGGCGAGCAGTACTTC
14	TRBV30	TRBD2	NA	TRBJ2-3	CAWMLAGAVDTQYF	TGTGCCTGGATGTTAGCGGGAGCGGTAGATACGCAGTATTTT
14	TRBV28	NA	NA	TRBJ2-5	CASGHGDEEETQYF	TGTGCCAGCGGCCACGGGGACGAAGAAGAGACCCAGTACTTC
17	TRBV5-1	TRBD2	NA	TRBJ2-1	CASSLLAGVSAYNEQFF	TGCGCCAGCAGCTTGTTAGCGGGAGTCTCTGCCTACAATGAGCAGTTCTTC
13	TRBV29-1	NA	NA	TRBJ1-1	CSDLTGTNTEAFF	TGCAGCGACTTAACAGGGACGAACACTGAAGCTTTCTTT
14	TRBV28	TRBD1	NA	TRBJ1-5	CASSFGTGVQPQHF	TGTGCCAGCAGTTTTGGGACAGGGGTTCAGCCCCAGCATTTT
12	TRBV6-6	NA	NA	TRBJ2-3	CASSYGTDTQYF	TGTGCCAGCAGTTACGGCACAGATACGCAGTATTTT
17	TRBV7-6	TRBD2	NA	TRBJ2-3	CASSLGGSGSFSDTQYF	TGTGCCAGCAGCTTAGGCGGTAGCGGGAGTTTTTCAGATACGCAGTATTTT
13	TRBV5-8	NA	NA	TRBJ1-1	CASSLAGNTEAFF	TGTGCCAGCAGCTTGGCAGGGAACACTGAAGCTTTCTTT
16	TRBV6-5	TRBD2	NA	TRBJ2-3	CASSYGALADTDTQYF	TGTGCCAGCAGTTACGGGGCACTAGCGGACACAGATACGCAGTATTTT
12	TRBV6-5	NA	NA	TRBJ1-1	CASSIGDTEAFF	TGTGCCAGCAGTATCGGAGACACTGAAGCTTTCTTT
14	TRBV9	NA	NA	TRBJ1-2	CASSDHKRDYGYTF	TGTGCCAGCAGCGATCACAAAAGGGACTATGGCTACACCTTC
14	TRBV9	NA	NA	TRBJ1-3	CASSVETSGNTIYF	TGTGCCAGCAGCGTAGAGACTTCTGGAAACACCATATATTTT
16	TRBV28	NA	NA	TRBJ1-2	CASSLKAGLAGYGYTF	TGTGCCAGCAGTTTAAAGGCAGGATTGGCAGGCTATGGCTACACCTTC
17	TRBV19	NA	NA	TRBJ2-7	CASSPEVWGTRAYEQYF	TGTGCCAGTAGTCCCGAGGTTTGGGGGACGCGCGCCTACGAGCAGTACTTC
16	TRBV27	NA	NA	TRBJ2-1	CASSPRSGALYNEQFF	TGTGCCAGCAGTCCTCGGAGCGGAGCCCTTTACAATGAGCAGTTCTTC
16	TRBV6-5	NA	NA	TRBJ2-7	CASSYSLRTAAYEQYF	TGTGCCAGCAGTTACTCGTTGCGGACAGCCGCCTACGAGCAGTACTTC
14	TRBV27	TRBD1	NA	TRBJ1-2	CASRAGQGEGGYTF	TGTGCCAGCAGGGCCGGACAGGGGGAAGGTGGCTACACCTTC
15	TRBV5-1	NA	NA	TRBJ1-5	CASSLVGGSNQPQHF	TGCGCCAGCAGCTTGGTAGGGGGTAGCAATCAGCCCCAGCATTTT
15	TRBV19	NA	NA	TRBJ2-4	CASSTGPLAKNIQYF	TGTGCCAGTAGTACGGGACCATTAGCCAAAAACATTCAGTACTTC
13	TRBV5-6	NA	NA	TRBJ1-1	CASSPGGHTEAFF	TGTGCCAGCAGCCCCGGGGGGCACACTGAAGCTTTCTTT
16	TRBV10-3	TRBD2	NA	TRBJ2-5	CAISESKGLAGEPKYF	TGTGCCATCAGTGAGTCGAAGGGACTAGCGGGAGAGCCCAAGTACTTC
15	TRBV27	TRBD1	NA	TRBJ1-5	CASSPTGVEDQPQHF	TGTGCCAGCAGTCCCACAGGGGTTGAGGATCAGCCCCAGCATTTT
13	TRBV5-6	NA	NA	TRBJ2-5	CASSFSSQETQYF	TGTGCCAGCAGCTTCTCTTCGCAAGAGACCCAGTACTTC
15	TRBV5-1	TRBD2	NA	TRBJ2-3	CASSFGLGDTDTQYF	TGCGCCAGCAGCTTTGGACTAGGAGACACAGATACGCAGTATTTT
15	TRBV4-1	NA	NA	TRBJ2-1	CASSPIDRASDEQFF	TGCGCCAGCAGCCCAATCGATCGGGCTAGCGATGAGCAGTTCTTC
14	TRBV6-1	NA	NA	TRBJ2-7	CASSEVNRAYEQYF	TGTGCCAGCAGTGAAGTTAACAGGGCCTACGAGCAGTACTTC
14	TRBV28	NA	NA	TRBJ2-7	CASSFTGSSYEQYF	TGTGCCAGCAGTTTTACAGGTAGCTCCTACGAGCAGTACTTC
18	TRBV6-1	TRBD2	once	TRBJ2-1	CASTKAGLAGVRYNEQFF	TGTGCCAGCACTAAAGCGGGGTTAGCGGGAGTAAGGTACAATGAGCAGTTCTTC
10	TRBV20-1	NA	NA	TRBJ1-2	CSANYYGYTF	TGCAGTGCCAATTACTATGGCTACACCTTC
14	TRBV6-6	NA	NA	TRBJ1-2	CASIEGFGNYGYTF	TGTGCCAGCATCGAGGGGTTTGGGAACTATGGCTACACCTTC
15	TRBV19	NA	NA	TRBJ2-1	CASSLQGSSYNEQFF	TGTGCCAGTAGTCTACAGGGTAGCTCCTACAATGAGCAGTTCTTC
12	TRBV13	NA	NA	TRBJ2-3	CASSPGTDTQYF	TGTGCCAGCAGTCCCGGCACAGATACGCAGTATTTT
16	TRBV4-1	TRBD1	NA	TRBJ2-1	CASSQGPGQGSDEQFF	TGCGCCAGCAGCCAAGGTCCGGGACAGGGGAGCGATGAGCAGTTCTTC
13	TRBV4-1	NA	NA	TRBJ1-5	CASSQSVDQPQHF	TGCGCCAGCAGCCAATCGGTTGATCAGCCCCAGCATTTT
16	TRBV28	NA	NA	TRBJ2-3	CASSLRWMGSTDTQYF	TGTGCCAGCAGTTTACGGTGGATGGGGAGCACAGATACGCAGTATTTT
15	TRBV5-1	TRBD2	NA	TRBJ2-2	CASSPWTSGTGELFF	TGCGCCAGCAGCCCTTGGACTAGCGGGACCGGGGAGCTGTTTTTT
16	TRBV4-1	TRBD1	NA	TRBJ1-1	CASRRTGDSLNTEAFF	TGCGCCAGCAGAAGGACAGGGGATTCCTTGAACACTGAAGCTTTCTTT
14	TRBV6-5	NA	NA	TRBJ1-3	CASSPGGAGNTIYF	TGTGCCAGCAGCCCTGGAGGGGCTGGAAACACCATATATTTT
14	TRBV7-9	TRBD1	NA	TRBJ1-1	CASSLGQGDTEAFF	TGTGCCAGCAGCTTAGGACAGGGTGACACTGAAGCTTTCTTT
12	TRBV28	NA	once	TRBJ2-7	CASSLSTYEQYF	TGTGCCAGCAGTTTGTCAACCTACGAGCAGTACTTC
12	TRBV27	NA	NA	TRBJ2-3	CASSTTWDTQYF	TGTGCCAGCTCCACCACCTGGGATACGCAGTATTTT
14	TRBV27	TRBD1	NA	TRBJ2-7	CASGNPDRDHEQYF	TGTGCCAGCGGCAACCCGGACAGGGATCACGAGCAGTACTTC
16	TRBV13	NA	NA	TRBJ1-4	CASSVDTGTEDEKLFF	TGTGCCAGCAGCGTGGACACCGGGACTGAGGATGAAAAACTGTTTTTT
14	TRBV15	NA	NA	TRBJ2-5	CATSRVGNQETQYF	TGTGCCACCAGCAGAGTTGGAAATCAAGAGACCCAGTACTTC
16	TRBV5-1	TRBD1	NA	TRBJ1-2	CASSIGGGLTNYGYTF	TGCGCCAGCAGCATAGGAGGGGGCTTGACTAACTATGGCTACACCTTC